Listed here are 5 T cell receptor beta chains from one sample, sequenced in a study of hypomethylating agent response in myelodysplastic syndrome. Measured with immunoSEQ multiplex PCR; TCRdb has only the in-frame clones, and not every one. The sample shows 1,200 or so clones, approximately 84% of them seen only once. This specimen was bone marrow, taken before or after starting hypomethylating agent treatment for myelodysplastic syndrome (not recorded which). Every receptor here comes from a human donor with myelodysplastic syndrome.

J is TRBJ1-2 and V is TRBV7-2; D is perhaps TRBD1 (6 bases). The ends were cut back, 1 base at V and 5 bases at J, with 11 bases in the middle. Germline V gene data show CDR1 as SGHTA and CDR2 as FQGNSA. The CDR3 is 14 residues long. CDR3 nucleotide sequence: TGTGCCAGCAGCTTAGGAGGGCAGGGGTATGGCTACACCTTC. Protein sequence: CASSLGGQGYGYTF.

The chain joins TRBV19 to TRBJ2-2; D is unresolved. CDR1 is LNHDA and CDR2 is SQIVND in the germline V gene (reference sequence). V gave up 1 base and J gave up 4 bases, with 4 bases separating them. The CDR3 has 13 amino acids. Written as DNA, the CDR3 is TGTGCCAGTAGTATAGTGGTCACCGGGGAGCTGTTTTTT. It yields the protein CASSIVVTGELFF.

The CDR3 is CASSLPLLPGNYGYTF. The CDR3 DNA reads as TGTGCCAGCAGCTTGCCCCTTCTGCCCGGTAACTATGGCTACACCTTC. The rearrangement joins TRBV5-6 to TRBJ1-2; the D is unclear. This CDR3 spans 16 amino acids. The V end lost 1 base, the J end lost 1 base, and 14 bases lay between the germline ends. Germline loops: CDR1 SGHDT, CDR2 YYEEEE.

CDR3 sequence (DNA): TGTGCCAGCAGACCTACTCGGATTCAATCTGAAGCTTTCTTT. This encodes CASRPTRIQSEAFF. This rearrangement joins TRBV6-5 to TRBJ1-1, with D hard to call. Germline CDR1 is MNHEY and CDR2 is SVGAGI. Trimming took 6 bases from V and 6 from J, leaving 17 bases between them. CDR3 size: 14 residues.

This sequence joins TRBV10-3 and TRBJ1-4; TRBD1 aligns across 7 bases. The ends lost 0 bases at V and 0 bases at J; junction bases unmatched: 4. The CDR3 extends over 17 amino acids. CDR1 and CDR2 from the germline V gene are ENHRY and SYGVKD. The CDR3 DNA reads TGTGCCATCAGTGAGTCCTCTACAGGGGCAACTAATGAAAAACTGTTTTTT. Protein product: CAISESSTGATNEKLFF.